The 10 T cell receptor beta chains given below trace back to one sample, sequenced in a study of blood T cell repertoires in COVID-19. The repertoire was sequenced with immunoSEQ multiplex PCR; TCRdb's copy has only in-frame clones and lacks some. The sample holds roughly 220,000 clones, 70% to 85% seen once. The sequencing input was PBMCs or T cells enriched from blood (not recorded which). The receptors originated from a man aged 40-55 years who had recovered from COVID-19.

V is TRBV28 and J is TRBJ2-3, with D uncertain. Trimming left V 5 bases short and J 6 bases short, with 6 bases between. CDR1 and CDR2 (germline): MDHEN, SYDVKM. This CDR3 spans 11 amino acids. The CDR3 DNA sequence: TGTGCCAGCAGTCTACGGGATACGCAGTATTTT. Protein product: CASSLRDTQYF.

This chain joins TRBV29-1 and TRBJ1-5; D not certain. V lost 3 bases and J lost 3, with 9 bases in between. The CDR3 totals 13 residues. Germline values: CDR1 SQVTM, CDR2 ANQGSEA. The CDR3, as DNA: TGCAGCGTTGAGGTACAGTACAATCAGCCCCAGCATTTT. It yields the protein CSVEVQYNQPQHF.

The chain carries TRBV11-2 and TRBJ2-1, with 8 bases that match TRBD2. The V gene end was trimmed by 5 bases and the J gene end by 6 bases; junction bases not matched to a gene: 3. The germline CDR1 and CDR2 sequences are SGHAT and FQNNGV. The CDR3 is 13 amino acids. The CDR3 here is CASSVSGINEQFF. CDR3 nucleotides: TGTGCCAGCAGCGTTAGCGGGATCAATGAGCAGTTCTTC.

Ten or more counts support this clone. CDR3 in DNA: TGTGCCTTGGTAAGCCCCCAAGGGGCGGGACAGGGGGCCGTCAGTAACTCCTACGAGCAGTACTTC. Its protein product is CALVSPQGAGQGAVSNSYEQYF. This chain joins TRBV30 and TRBJ2-7; TRBD1 matches 12 bases. After removal of 7 bases from V and 0 bases from J, the junction contained 28 bases not matched to a gene. The CDR3 runs to 22 residues. The germline V gene has CDR1 GTSNPN and CDR2 SVGIG (reference sequence).

J is TRBJ1-5 and V is TRBV19, with D possibly being TRBD1 (5 bases). The ends were cut back, 6 bases at V and 6 bases at J, with 12 bases in the middle. There are 13 residues in the CDR3. Germline CDR1 reads LNHDA; CDR2 reads SQIVND (reference sequence). Written as DNA, the CDR3 is TGTGCCAGTAGACCAAGACAGACTCAGCCCCAGCATTTT. Protein: CASRPRQTQPQHF.

The rearrangement joins TRBV5-4 to TRBJ2-2; D may be TRBD1 (5 bases). The germline V and J ends were trimmed by 0 bases and 6 bases, with 6 bases remaining between them. The V gene's germline CDR1 is SGHNT and CDR2 YYREEE (reference sequence). The CDR3 has 13 amino acids. The CDR3 DNA reads as TGTGCCAGCAGCTTGGGGGGCCCCGGGGAGCTGTTTTTT. It yields the protein CASSLGGPGELFF.

The rearrangement links TRBV27 to TRBJ1-2; unclear D gene. V lost 6 bases and J 8 bases, leaving 16 bases between the germline ends. Germline lookup yields CDR1 MNHEY and CDR2 SMNVEV (reference sequence). The CDR3 sequence is 13 residues long. CDR3 coding DNA: TGTGCCAGCAGCCTAACAGCTGGTTGGGGCTACACCTTC. Encoded protein: CASSLTAGWGYTF.

This clone was counted a few times. The rearrangement joins TRBV10-2 to TRBJ2-3; possibly TRBD2 for D (7 bases). The ends were cut back, 4 bases at V and 5 bases at J, with 16 bases in the middle. The CDR3 loop spans 15 amino acids. Germline loops: CDR1 WSHSY, CDR2 SAAADI. The CDR3: CASSGGGATGDTQYF. For the CDR3, the DNA is TGCGCCAGCAGTGGTGGGGGGGCCACAGGAGATACGCAGTATTTT.

This sequence joins TRBV4-1 and TRBJ2-5; perhaps TRBD2 as D (5 bases). The germline V gene encodes CDR1 MGHRA and CDR2 YSYEKL. Between the trimmed V and J ends, which lost 4 bases and 9 bases, there was a span of 18 bases. The CDR3 sequence is 14 residues long. CDR3 in amino acids: CASSLEDSSTPQYF. CDR3 DNA sequence: TGCGCCAGCAGCCTCGAGGACTCATCCACACCCCAGTACTTC.

The chain joins TRBV5-1 to TRBJ1-3; no firm D call. The CDR3 extends over 15 amino acids. The germline CDR1 and CDR2 sequences are SGHRS and YFSETQ. Trimming took 4 bases from V and 0 from J, leaving 11 bases between them. The CDR3 sequence: CASSPNPSSGNTIYF. The CDR3 coding sequence is TGCGCCAGCAGCCCAAACCCGAGCTCTGGAAACACCATATATTTT.